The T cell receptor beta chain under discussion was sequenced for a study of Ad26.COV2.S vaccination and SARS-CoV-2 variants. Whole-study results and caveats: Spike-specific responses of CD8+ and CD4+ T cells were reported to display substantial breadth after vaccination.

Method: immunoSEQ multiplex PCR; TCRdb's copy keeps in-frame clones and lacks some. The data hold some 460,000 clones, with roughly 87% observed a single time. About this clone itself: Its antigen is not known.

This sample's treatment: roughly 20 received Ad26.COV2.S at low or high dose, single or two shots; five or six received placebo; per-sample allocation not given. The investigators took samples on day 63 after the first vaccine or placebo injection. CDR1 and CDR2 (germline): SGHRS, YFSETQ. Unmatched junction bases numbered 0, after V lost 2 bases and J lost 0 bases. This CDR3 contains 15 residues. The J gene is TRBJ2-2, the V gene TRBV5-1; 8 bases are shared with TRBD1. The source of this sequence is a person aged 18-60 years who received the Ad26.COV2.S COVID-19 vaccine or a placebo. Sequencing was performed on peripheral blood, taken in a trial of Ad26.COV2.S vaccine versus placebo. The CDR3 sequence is CASSFRGPNTGELFF. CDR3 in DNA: TGCGCCAGCAGCTTCAGGGGGCCGAACACCGGGGAGCTGTTTTTT.